This TCR beta chain is from a study of response to subunit inactivated influenza vaccine. Findings of the study overall: The authors put forward the suggestion that each seasonal influenza vaccination may bring in only a limited number of new T cells.

For this clonotype: Its antigen is undetermined.

The CDR3 loop spans 14 amino acids. Germline V gene data show CDR1 as SQVTM and CDR2 as ANQGSEA. The V gene end was trimmed by 7 bases and the J gene end by 0 bases; junction bases not matched to a gene: 5. TCRdb ran MiXCR on the RT-PCR reads and lists one entry per CDR3 protein. The table includes about 780,000 distinct CDR3 sequences, approximately 17% detected once. The material sequenced was PBMCs from blood, taken 4 to 6 days after vaccination. This chain joins TRBV29-1 and TRBJ1-2; 10 bases map to TRBD1. This TCR was recovered from a man in his fifties who received an inactivated influenza vaccine. The CDR3 bases are TGCAGCGCGGGACAGGGGAGGGCTAACTATGGCTACACCTTC. It yields the protein CSAGQGRANYGYTF.